This T cell receptor (beta chain) was found in a study of cytomegalovirus exposure and HLA in healthy donors (dated by TCRdb to the late 2010s). With respect to the entire study: An earlier analysis of some 620 of the donors reported approximately 280 Gb of sequence data and 95 million to 130 million unique TCR beta sequences obtained from about 179 million T cells. An early release that covered around 590 HLA-typed donors contained about 290 gigabases of sequencing data and 65 million to 100 million unique TCR sequences. In addition to the first cohort of around 670 subjects, a separate validation cohort of 120 different subjects was used. Every repertoire in the discovery cohort had been generated on one and the same sequencing platform. The aim of the study was to test whether cataloging public T cell receptors could identify signatures of past pathogen exposure. Rather than using new phenotypic data, the later analysis identified candidate immune exposures from TCR beta sequences and from how often those sequences occurred across donors. Roughly 5 DR-DQ haplotypes were handled as single units for association and clustering because linkage in the cohort was strong. Class I and class II HLA loci were covered by the typing at four-digit resolution. Genome-wide SNP genotypes for about 65% of the roughly 670 donors were used in a later genetic analysis, which treated that subset as a discovery cohort. An earlier analysis of 587 of the donors applied high-throughput TCR beta sequencing to assess whether each TCR beta V gene segment acted as functional or pseudogenic. High-throughput TCR immunosequencing, statistical association of individual TCRs with disease status, and machine learning were combined to predict cytomegalovirus infection status. Alongside the repertoire data, information on donor age, sex, ethnicity and CMV serostatus was compiled. In a later analysis, previously published TCR beta repertoires from fewer than 750 donors were re-analyzed and high-resolution HLA genotyping was added so that TCR occurrence patterns could be studied. The number of typed donors differed by locus: about 620-640 for A, B, C, DRB1 and DQB1; 522 for DQA1; around 610 for DPA1; and some 470 for DPB1. Using immunosequencing, the study profiled T cell repertoires from around 680 subjects and related those repertoires to cytomegalovirus serostatus. Of the 300 to 450 genotyped donors, over 80% were placed in the genetic ancestry cluster associated with self-reported Caucasian donors. Across 398 genotyped donors of the cohort, an average of roughly 250,000 unique TCR beta nucleotide sequences per donor were sequenced, and approximately 17% of those sequences were non-productive. The paper as a whole reports these results and caveats: The presence/absence analyses assumed that sequencing depth was roughly uniform across donors, and that assumption may not be true. V-gene and J-gene trimming of TCR beta chains was associated with a missense DCLRE1C variant in a later genetic analysis, and the association was replicated in an independent cohort. Correlated functional status among segregating V segments might be attributable to linkage disequilibrium, but an unknown experimental factor could not be ruled out. In a later analysis, TCR association rates were found to vary across HLA loci, with the most associated TCRs seen for DRB1 alleles and the fewest for HLA-C alleles. Because some donors lacked HLA typing at each locus, the association tests relied only on the typed subset. A later analysis found that most CMV-associated TCR beta chains appeared HLA-restricted, with HLA associations seemingly driven largely by CMV exposure. The earlier analysis of nearly 600 of the donors excluded over 15 rarely observed V segments, including chromosome 9 orphons, because counts were too low. A cluster of highly shared sequence variants was judged likely to be a technical artifact of the sequencing pipeline. In a later genetic analysis, fewer N-insertions in productive TCRs were reported among donors in an Asian-associated ancestry cluster than the approximately 710-donor mean. CMV serostatus was the only immune exposure information available for the cohort. Across donors, most TCR sequences were observed very rarely, whereas some public TCRs were present in many individuals. Some IMGT-functional V segments, including TRBV6-2 and TRBV6-3, could not be distinguished by the 87-base-pair reads and were therefore excluded. In both the original and validation cohorts, the classifier was reported to diagnose cytomegalovirus status with high specificity and sensitivity. The study listed 170 or so TCR beta chains as associated with cytomegalovirus. In an earlier analysis of 500 to 650 of the donors, most TCR beta V segments appeared in productive rearrangements about 87% or about 30% of the time, broadly matching IMGT annotations. Several of the top co-occurrence clusters appeared to be linked to parvovirus B19, influenza, CMV and Epstein-Barr virus, according to a later analysis. A later analysis found that HLA-associated TCR beta chains were more clonally expanded and had lower generation probabilities than equally common non-associated chains. It was suggested by the authors that the approach could potentially be generalized to other disease states and immunological phenotypes. In vitro tests confirmed that three of the cytomegalovirus-associated TCR beta chains recognize cytomegalovirus antigens. In a later analysis, about 16,000 TCR beta sequences were associated with specific HLA alleles at a false discovery rate of 0.05. Only TCR beta chains were sequenced in this cohort, and the absence of alpha or paired-chain data limited detectable features. A further reported finding was that TCR beta sequences accurately predicted the HLA-A and HLA-B alleles for most subjects in the first cohort. When HLA alleles, especially DR and DQ, strongly co-occurred, attributing TCR associations to individual alleles was difficult.

Libraries were prepared through the immunoSEQ multiplex PCR assay. For the multiplex PCR, a mixture combining 60 forward primers for TCR Vbeta segments and 13 reverse primers for TCR Jbeta segments was used. Amplification of the CDR3 region of rearranged TCR beta genes was performed with a multiplex PCR assay on genomic DNA. The amplified TCR beta libraries were sequenced on the Illumina HiSeq System as 87-base-pair reads. As for the original processing: A later analysis counted approximately 74 million unique TCR beta chains across the 600 to 850 repertoires, and approximately 11 million of these chains were shared by at least two donors. To remove PCR and sequencing errors, raw reads were error-corrected and collapsed into unique sequences using a nearest-neighbor algorithm that merged closely related sequences. Alignment of CDR3 sequences to IMGT reference sequences was used to assign V, D and J gene segments. For a sequence to be retained, a match of at least six nucleotides was required to both a V gene segment and a J gene segment. Rearrangements were classified as productive when the CDR3 lacked stop codons and remained in frame with V and J, and all other rearrangements were classified as non-productive. Following IMGT convention, CDR3 was defined as the stretch from the second conserved V-encoded cysteine to the conserved J-encoded phenylalanine. In an earlier analysis of around 600 of the donors, sequences lacking an unambiguous match to a single V gene segment were excluded. An earlier analysis of 550 to 650 of the donors classified V segments as functional when productive rearrangements were above 56.7% and as segregating when the standard deviation between donors was above 5%. A statistical classification framework was built for diagnosing cytomegalovirus status from the catalog of TCR beta chain sequences. In a later analysis, TCR nucleotide sequences were compared against IMGT/GENE-DB human TR gene sequences so that V and J genes could be assigned. Using the TCRdist pipeline, a later analysis assigned CDR3 sequences along with most-parsimonious VDJ recombination scenarios. A later analysis defined each TCR beta chain by its CDR3 amino acid sequence plus V-gene family, and excluded reads lacking a unique V-gene family. To address suspected cross-contamination and a sequencing artifact, a later analysis removed a few hundred highly shared, low-generation-probability nucleotide sequences. In a later analysis, a clonal expansion index for each public chain was calculated from normalized within-repertoire ranks of inferred template counts. Generation probabilities in a later analysis came from a VDJ recombination model fitted to out-of-frame rearrangements, and those results were checked against IGoR. Hypergeometric tests were used in a later analysis to score TCR-TCR, TCR-HLA and TCR-CMV co-occurrence, with a repertoire-size bias correction applied to the TCR pairs. A later analysis estimated false discovery rates by permuting HLA or CMV assignments 20 times. A later analysis grouped co-occurring TCRs with DBSCAN, adding TCRdist sequence similarity when clustering within HLA-allele-positive subsets. Repertoires with fewer than 30,000 or more than 120,000 public chains were left out of co-occurrence clustering, as were a few repertoires with anomalous nucleotide sharing. The immuneACCESS repertoire file appears here via TCRdb, limited to in-frame rearrangements. These files lack a portion of the clones; in checked studies, under half of the deficit traces to unresolved V genes, and the cause of the others is not known. D and trimming come from the DNA, and the V and J calls and clone size come from that table. The table for this sample lists some 87,000 clones; approximately 79% of them were counted only once. The leading ten clones occupy about 2.5% of the sample.

This clone was found once. Its binding antigen is unknown. Base-call qualities are not available, and no considerably larger clone is one nucleotide away. In total, roughly 670 healthy bone marrow donors made up the cohort. Cohort members were all nominally healthy when sampled, although unrecorded immune exposures were likely present. The donor was CMV seronegative and belonged to the group of several hundred seronegative cohort members. A peripheral blood sample was collected from each donor, and TCR beta sequencing was performed on peripheral blood mononuclear cells. The Qiagen DNeasy Blood Extraction Kit was used to extract genomic DNA from the blood cell samples. The V and J ends are trimmed by 5 bases and 6 bases, leaving 22 bases between them. Per the germline V gene, SQVTM is the CDR1 and ANQGSEA is the CDR2. The CDR3 spans 15 residues, from the cysteine through the phenylalanine. Just the 45-base CDR3 DNA is kept, in frame starting at base 1.

Material: PBMCs. This sequence uses TRBV29-1 and TRBJ1-2; a tentative D call is TRBD1 (6 bases match). The source is a man aged 25 to 40 in good health and CMV-seronegative. The CDR3 has the sequence CSVLGPVRGRNGYTF. The nucleotides read TGCAGCGTTCTCGGCCCAGTCAGGGGACGGAATGGCTACACCTTC.